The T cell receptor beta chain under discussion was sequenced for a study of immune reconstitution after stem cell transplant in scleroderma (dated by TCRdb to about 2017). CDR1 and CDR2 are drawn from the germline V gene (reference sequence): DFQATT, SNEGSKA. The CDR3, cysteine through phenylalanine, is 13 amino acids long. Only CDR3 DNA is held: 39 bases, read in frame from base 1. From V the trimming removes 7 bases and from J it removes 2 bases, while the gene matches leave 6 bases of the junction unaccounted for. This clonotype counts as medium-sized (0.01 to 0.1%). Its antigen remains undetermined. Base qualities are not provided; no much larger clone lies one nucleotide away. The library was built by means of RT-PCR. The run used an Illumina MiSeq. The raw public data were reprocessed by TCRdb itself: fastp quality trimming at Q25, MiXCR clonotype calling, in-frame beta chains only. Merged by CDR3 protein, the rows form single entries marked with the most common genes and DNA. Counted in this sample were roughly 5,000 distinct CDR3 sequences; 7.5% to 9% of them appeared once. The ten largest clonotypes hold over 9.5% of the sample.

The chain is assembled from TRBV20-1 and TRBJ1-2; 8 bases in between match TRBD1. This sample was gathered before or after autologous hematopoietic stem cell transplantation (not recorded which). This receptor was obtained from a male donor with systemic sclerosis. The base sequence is TGCAGTGTTCGAAGACAGGGGAACTATGGCTACACCTTC. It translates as CSVRRQGNYGYTF.